This T cell receptor (beta chain) was recorded in a study of monozygotic twins with inflammatory bowel disease. Study outcomes and limitations: Discordant twins showed the same repertoire similarity as concordant twins, possibly from limited power.

The authors made each sample's cDNA in eight separate reactions. No DNA is given; TCRdb re-called the 5' RACE reads and lists each CDR3 protein once. This table holds about 160,000 distinct CDR3 sequences. CDR1 DFQATT and CDR2 SNEGSKA come from the germline V gene (reference sequence). The length of the CDR3 is 13 residues. Regarding this clonotype: Antigen specificity is unknown.

This TCR derives from a human donor with ulcerative colitis or Crohn's disease, or a healthy co-twin of an affected twin (not recorded which). The genes are TRBV20-1 and TRBJ1-3. The sequenced sample consisted of blood. The CDR3 is CSAPDGLGNTIYF.